The sample holds a few counts of the clone carrying this T cell receptor (beta chain). What it recognizes is unknown. TCRdb independently ran MiXCR on the reads; one entry per CDR3 protein. There are under 850,000 distinct CDR3 sequences in the sample; about 33% occur only once, and roughly 18% lies in the top ten. The CDR3 extends over 12 amino acids. V dropped 7 bases and J dropped 11 bases, with 17 bases sitting between them. The data belong to a study of T cell repertoires in cytomegalovirus infection. This receptor was obtained from a human donor in good health (CMV status not recorded). Some clones in this sample may be carry-over from other donors' samples. This sample comprised cultured PBMCs, obtained from culture after CMV antigen stimulation. The chain couples TRBV12-3 or TRBV12-4 to TRBJ1-1; possible D gene TRBD1, 6 bases. This chain's CDR3 is CASNWGAGRAFF. The CDR3, as DNA: TGTGCCAGCAATTGGGGGGCTGGCCGGGCTTTCTTT.